Listed here are 18 T cell receptor beta chains from one sample, sequenced in a study of post-analysis software for immune sequencing data. Study findings and constraints: Five TRBV segments, TRBV5-6, TRBV5-1 and TRBV20-1 among them, were found more frequent in patients than controls.

Their specific antigens are unknown. The library was made from cDNA and included unique molecular identifiers. One entry per CDR3 protein, called by TCRdb with MiXCR from the PCR reads. The sample lists 750,000 to 950,000 distinct CDR3 sequences, roughly 58% occurring once. Sequencing was performed on blood. Receptors originate from a girl aged 5-17 years with multiple sclerosis.

This chain joins TRBV20-1 and TRBJ2-3, with D tentatively TRBD1 or TRBD2 (5 bases each). Germline values: CDR1 DFQATT, CDR2 SNEGSKA (reference sequence). The CDR3 spans 15 residues. V was pared by 4 bases and J by 4 bases, with 18 bases between. The CDR3 coding sequence is TGCAGTGCTACCCGGGACGGCCGAGACCCAGATACGCAGTATTTT. It specifies CSATRDGRDPDTQYF.

This clonotype was seen only once. The chain uses TRBV11-2 and TRBJ1-6, with D possibly being TRBD1 (5 bases). Germline-derived CDR1 and CDR2 are SGHAT and FQNNGV. This CDR3 is 14 amino acids long. V lost 1 base to trimming and J lost 8 bases, with 9 bases between them. CDR3 amino acids: CASSLAGMDSPLHF. CDR3 bases: TGTGCCAGCAGCTTAGCAGGGATGGATTCACCCCTCCACTTT.

The V gene is TRBV20-1, the J gene TRBJ1-1, with 8 bases matching TRBD1. The CDR3 covers 15 residues. Germline trimming cut 0 bases from V and 6 bases from J; bases unmatched to any gene: 9. The germline CDR1 and CDR2 sequences are DFQATT and SNEGSKA (reference sequence). The CDR3 is CSARDPPKQGAEAFF. The CDR3 coding sequence is TGCAGTGCTAGAGATCCCCCCAAACAGGGGGCTGAAGCTTTCTTT.

The genes are TRBV27 and TRBJ1-1, with D maybe TRBD1 (5 bases). This CDR3 has 16 residues. V was trimmed by 3 bases and J by 4 bases, leaving 18 bases between them. The germline V gene encodes CDR1 MNHEY and CDR2 SMNVEV (reference sequence). The CDR3 DNA reads as TGTGCCAGCAGTTTTGTTCCAGCCAGGGCGTCCACTGAAGCTTTCTTT. Amino acid sequence: CASSFVPARASTEAFF.

This chain links TRBV5-6 with TRBJ1-2; TRBD1 matches 7 bases. V was pared by 5 bases and J by 4 bases, with 5 bases of the junction left unmatched. The length of the CDR3 is 13 residues. Germline V gives CDR1 SGHDT, CDR2 YYEEEE. The chain's CDR3 is CASRNRGAYGYTF. Here the CDR3 DNA reads TGTGCCAGCAGAAACAGGGGCGCCTATGGCTACACCTTC.

The chain joins TRBV6-1 to TRBJ2-7; 8 bases map to TRBD1. CDR1 is MNHNS, CDR2 SASEGT, per germline. The CDR3 covers 13 residues. The junction had 5 bases not matched to a gene; V was cut back by 7 bases and J by 3 bases. The CDR3, as DNA: TGTGCCAGCATCGGACAGGGCTTCTACGAGCAGTACTTC. The encoded protein is CASIGQGFYEQYF.

The chain employs TRBV2 and TRBJ2-3; TRBD2 agrees at 8 bases. Trimming at V came to 8 bases and at J to 2 bases, leaving 6 bases not matched to a gene. Germline V lookup: CDR1 SNHLY, CDR2 FYNNEI. This CDR3 is built from 14 residues. CDR3 protein: CASYLAGSTDTQYF. CDR3 nucleotide sequence: TGTGCCAGCTACCTAGCGGGTTCCACAGATACGCAGTATTTT.

V gene TRBV29-1 combines with J gene TRBJ1-2; 7 nucleotides match TRBD1. Per the germline V gene, CDR1 is SQVTM and CDR2 is ANQGSEA. The CDR3 has 13 residues. V was pared by 0 bases and J by 8 bases, with 6 bases of the junction left unmatched. The CDR3 is CSVEEGGSRGYTF. The DNA for the CDR3 is TGCAGCGTTGAAGAAGGGGGCAGCAGGGGCTACACCTTC.

The CDR3 DNA sequence: TGCGCCAGCAGCTTGGACGGCAGGGGATCCTACGAGCAGTACTTC. Protein: CASSLDGRGSYEQYF. V is TRBV5-1 and J is TRBJ2-7; D might be TRBD1 (6 bases). V lost 0 bases to trimming and J lost 1 base, with 11 bases between them. CDR3 length: 15 residues. From germline, CDR1 is SGHRS and CDR2 YFSETQ.

This clonotype has only a few counts. This rearrangement joins TRBV12-3 or TRBV12-4 to TRBJ1-2; 7 bases fit TRBD1. The CDR3 is 15 residues long. Germline trimming cut 4 bases from V and 6 bases from J; bases unmatched to any gene: 11. The CDR3 DNA sequence: TGTGCCAGCAGTTACCCGACAGGGACTCACCATGGCTACACCTTC. Translated: CASSYPTGTHHGYTF.

In regard to this clonotype: Relative to the germline gene, one junction end is altered; a read error may explain this. This chain links TRBV3-1 with TRBJ1-5; no definite D call. CDR3 length equals 17 residues. Germline V gene lookup returns CDR1 LGHDT and CDR2 YNNKEL (reference sequence). CDR3 nucleotide sequence: TGTGCCAGCAGCCAAGGACCTCGGCCGGGGAGCAATCAGCTCCAGCATTTT. Translated, it gives CASSQGPRPGSNQLQHF.

This chain connects TRBV20-1 to TRBJ1-1; D is unresolved. The CDR3 has 12 amino acids. Trimming pared 2 bases from V and 1 base from J, leaving 5 bases between. From germline, CDR1 is DFQATT and CDR2 SNEGSKA (reference sequence). Written as DNA, the CDR3 is TGCAGTGCTAGACGGACGAACACTGAAGCTTTCTTT. Translation gives CSARRTNTEAFF.

This chain uses TRBV12-3 or TRBV12-4 with TRBJ1-2; D is unclear. V lost 1 base and J 6 bases, leaving 9 bases between the germline ends. The CDR3 consists of 13 residues. DNA for the CDR3: TGTGCCAGCAGTTTAGACTCGATGGATGGCTACACCTTC. Translated, it gives CASSLDSMDGYTF.

This chain connects TRBV15 to TRBJ2-1; 7 bases line up with TRBD1. Germline CDR1 and CDR2: LNHNV and YYDKDF (reference sequence). CDR3 size: 16 residues. The V segment lost 0 bases and the J segment 0 bases; nucleotides outside the gene matches: 2. The chain's CDR3 is CATSRDRQGSYNEQFF. CDR3 DNA sequence: TGTGCCACCAGCAGAGATCGACAGGGCTCCTACAATGAGCAGTTCTTC.

In this sample, this clonotype turned up a few times. The chain joins TRBV4-1 to TRBJ1-2, with D perhaps matching TRBD1 (6 bases). This CDR3 has 16 residues. CDR1 and CDR2 (germline): MGHRA, YSYEKL. Between the trimmed V and J ends, which lost 3 bases and 4 bases, there was a span of 18 bases. The CDR3 nucleotides read TGCGCCAGCAGCCATTCGGGGGCGTCCCTTTTCTATGGCTACACCTTC. It translates to CASSHSGASLFYGYTF.

The gene calls are TRBV7-9 and TRBJ2-1; D is unclear. V shed 3 bases and J shed 10 bases, with 10 bases lying between them. Germline CDR1 is SEHNR and CDR2 is FQNEAQ (reference sequence). This CDR3 has 12 residues. CDR3 residues: CASSFYLVEQFF. The CDR3 nucleotides read TGTGCCAGCAGCTTCTACTTGGTGGAGCAGTTCTTC.

This sequence joins TRBV10-3 and TRBJ2-7, with D perhaps TRBD2 (6 bases). Trimming took off 8 bases at V and 5 bases at J, with 13 bases between the two ends. CDR1 and CDR2 from the germline V gene are ENHRY and SYGVKD. The CDR3 spans 12 residues. CDR3 region: CAIGWERDEQYF. The CDR3 region has the DNA TGTGCCATCGGGTGGGAGCGGGACGAGCAGTACTTC.

The chain combines TRBV5-1 with TRBJ1-1; D gene ambiguous. Germline lookup yields CDR1 SGHRS and CDR2 YFSETQ. The ends were cut back, 2 bases at V and 3 bases at J, with 17 bases in the middle. This CDR3 spans 16 amino acids. The CDR3 loop is CASSFGPRHFDTEAFF. In DNA form, the CDR3 reads TGCGCCAGCAGCTTTGGACCCCGCCATTTTGACACTGAAGCTTTCTTT.